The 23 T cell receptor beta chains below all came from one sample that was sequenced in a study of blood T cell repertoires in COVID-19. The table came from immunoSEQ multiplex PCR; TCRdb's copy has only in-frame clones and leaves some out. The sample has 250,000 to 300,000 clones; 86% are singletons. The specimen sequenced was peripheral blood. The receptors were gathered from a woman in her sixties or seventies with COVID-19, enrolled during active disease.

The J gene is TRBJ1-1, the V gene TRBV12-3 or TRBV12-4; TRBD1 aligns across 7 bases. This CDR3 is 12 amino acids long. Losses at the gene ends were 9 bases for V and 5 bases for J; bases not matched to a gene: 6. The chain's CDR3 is CASTTGETEAFF. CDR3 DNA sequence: TGTGCCAGTACAACAGGGGAAACTGAAGCTTTCTTT.

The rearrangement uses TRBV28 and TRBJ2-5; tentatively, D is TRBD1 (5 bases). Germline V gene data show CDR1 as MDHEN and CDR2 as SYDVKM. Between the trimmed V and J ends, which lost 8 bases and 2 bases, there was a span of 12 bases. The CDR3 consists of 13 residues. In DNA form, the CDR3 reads TGTGCCAGCGGGAACAGGTTACAAGAGACCCAGTACTTC. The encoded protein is CASGNRLQETQYF.

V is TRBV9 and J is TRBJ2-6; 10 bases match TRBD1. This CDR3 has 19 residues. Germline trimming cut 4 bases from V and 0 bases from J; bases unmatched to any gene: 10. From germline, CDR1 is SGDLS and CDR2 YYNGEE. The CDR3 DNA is TGTGCCAGCAGCCCCGTGGGGACAGGGGTCCTCTCTGGGGCCAACGTCCTGACTTTC. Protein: CASSPVGTGVLSGANVLTF. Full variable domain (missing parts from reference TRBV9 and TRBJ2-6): DSGVTQTPKHLITATGQRVTLRCSPRSGDLSVYWYQQSLDQGLQFLIQYYNGEERAKGNILERFSAQQFPDLHSELNLSSLELGDSALYFCASSPVGTGVLSGANVLTFGAGSRLTVL.

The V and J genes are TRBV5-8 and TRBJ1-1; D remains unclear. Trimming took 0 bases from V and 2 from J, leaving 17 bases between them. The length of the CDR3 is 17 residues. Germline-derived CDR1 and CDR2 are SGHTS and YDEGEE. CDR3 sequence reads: CASSLAAVWASNTEAFF. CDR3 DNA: TGTGCCAGCAGCTTGGCCGCCGTATGGGCGAGTAACACTGAAGCTTTCTTT. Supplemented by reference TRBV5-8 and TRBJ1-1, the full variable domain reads EAGVTQSPTHLIKTRGQQATLRCSPISGHTSVYWYQQALGLGLQFLLWYDEGEERNRGNFPPRFSGRQFPNYSSELNVNALELEDSALYLCASSLAAVWASNTEAFFGQGTRLTVV.

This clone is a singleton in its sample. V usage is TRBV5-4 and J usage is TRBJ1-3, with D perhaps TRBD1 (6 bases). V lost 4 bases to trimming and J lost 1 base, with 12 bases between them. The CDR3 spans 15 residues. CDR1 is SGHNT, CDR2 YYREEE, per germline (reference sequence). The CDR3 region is CASSVVGASGNTIYF. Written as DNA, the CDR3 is TGTGCCAGCAGCGTGGTGGGGGCGTCTGGAAACACCATATATTTT.

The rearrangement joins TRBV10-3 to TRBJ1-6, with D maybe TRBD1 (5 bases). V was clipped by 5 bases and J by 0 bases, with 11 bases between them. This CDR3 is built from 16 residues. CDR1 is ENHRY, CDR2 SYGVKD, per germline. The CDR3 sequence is CAISQGGSSYNSPLHF. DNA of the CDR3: TGTGCCATCAGTCAGGGAGGGAGCTCCTATAATTCACCCCTCCACTTT.

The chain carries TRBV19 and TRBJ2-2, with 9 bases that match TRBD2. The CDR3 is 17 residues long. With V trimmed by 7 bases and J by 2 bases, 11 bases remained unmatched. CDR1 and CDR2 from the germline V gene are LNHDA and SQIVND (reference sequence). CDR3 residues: CASTSSGLAINTGELFF. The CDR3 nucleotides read TGTGCCAGTACCTCATCAGGACTAGCGATTAACACCGGGGAGCTGTTTTTT. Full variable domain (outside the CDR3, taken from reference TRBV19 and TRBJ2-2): DGGITQSPKYLFRKEGQNVTLSCEQNLNHDAMYWYRQDPGQGLRLIYYSQIVNDFQKGDIAEGYSVSREKKESFPLTVTSAQKNPTAFYLCASTSSGLAINTGELFFGEGSRLTVL.

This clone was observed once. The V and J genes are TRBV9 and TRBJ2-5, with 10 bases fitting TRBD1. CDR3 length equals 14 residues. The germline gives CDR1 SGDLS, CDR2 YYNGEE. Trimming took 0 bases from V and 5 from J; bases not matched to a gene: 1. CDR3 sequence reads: CASSVEGQGETQYF. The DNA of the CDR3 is TGTGCCAGCAGCGTAGAGGGACAGGGGGAGACCCAGTACTTC. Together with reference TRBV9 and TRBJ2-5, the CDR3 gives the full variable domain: DSGVTQTPKHLITATGQRVTLRCSPRSGDLSVYWYQQSLDQGLQFLIQYYNGEERAKGNILERFSAQQFPDLHSELNLSSLELGDSALYFCASSVEGQGETQYFGPGTRLLVL.

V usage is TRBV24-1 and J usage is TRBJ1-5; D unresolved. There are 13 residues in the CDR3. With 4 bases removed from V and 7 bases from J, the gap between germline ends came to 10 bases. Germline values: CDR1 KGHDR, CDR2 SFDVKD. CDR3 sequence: CATSEAGGQPQHF. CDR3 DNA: TGTGCCACCAGTGAGGCGGGCGGGCAGCCCCAGCATTTT.

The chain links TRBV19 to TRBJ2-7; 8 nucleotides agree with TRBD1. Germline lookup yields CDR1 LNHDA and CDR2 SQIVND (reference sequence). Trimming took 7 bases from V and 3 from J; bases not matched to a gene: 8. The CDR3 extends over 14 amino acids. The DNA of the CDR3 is TGTGCCAGTACCCAAACACAGGGGGTCTACGAGCAGTACTTC. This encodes CASTQTQGVYEQYF.

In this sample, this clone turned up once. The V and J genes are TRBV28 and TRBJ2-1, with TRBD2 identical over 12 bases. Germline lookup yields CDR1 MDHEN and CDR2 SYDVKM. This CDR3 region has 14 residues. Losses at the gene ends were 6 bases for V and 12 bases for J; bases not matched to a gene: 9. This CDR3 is CASRTSGGPQGQFF. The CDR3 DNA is TGTGCCAGCAGGACTAGCGGGGGCCCTCAGGGGCAGTTCTTC.

This CDR3 is CASSYSWTGWEETQYF. The CDR3 nucleotides are TGTGCCAGCAGTTACTCGTGGACAGGGTGGGAGGAGACCCAGTACTTC. The chain carries TRBV6-6 and TRBJ2-5, with 8 positions matching TRBD1. CDR1 and CDR2 from the germline V gene are MNHNY and SVGAGI (reference sequence). CDR3 length: 16 amino acids. With 0 bases clipped from V and 5 bases from J, the junction kept 8 bases outside the gene matches.

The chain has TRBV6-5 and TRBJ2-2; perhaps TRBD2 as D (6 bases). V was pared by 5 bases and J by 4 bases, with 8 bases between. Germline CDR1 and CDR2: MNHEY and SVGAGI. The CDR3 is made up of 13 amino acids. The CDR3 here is CASSRDSTGELFF. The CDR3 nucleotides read TGTGCCAGCAGTAGGGACTCCACCGGGGAGCTGTTTTTT.

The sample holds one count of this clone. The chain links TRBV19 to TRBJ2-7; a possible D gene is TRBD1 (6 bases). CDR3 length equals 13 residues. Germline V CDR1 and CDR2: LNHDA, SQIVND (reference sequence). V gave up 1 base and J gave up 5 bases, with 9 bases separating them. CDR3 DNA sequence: TGTGCCAGTAGTATAGTTACAGGGAACGAGCAGTACTTC. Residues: CASSIVTGNEQYF.

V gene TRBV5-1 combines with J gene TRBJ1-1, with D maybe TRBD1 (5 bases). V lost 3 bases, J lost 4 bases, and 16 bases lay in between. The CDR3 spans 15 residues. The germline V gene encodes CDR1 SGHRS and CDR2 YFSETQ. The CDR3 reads CASSSPGGGGTEAFF. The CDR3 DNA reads TGCGCCAGCAGCTCTCCCGGCGGGGGGGGCACTGAAGCTTTCTTT.

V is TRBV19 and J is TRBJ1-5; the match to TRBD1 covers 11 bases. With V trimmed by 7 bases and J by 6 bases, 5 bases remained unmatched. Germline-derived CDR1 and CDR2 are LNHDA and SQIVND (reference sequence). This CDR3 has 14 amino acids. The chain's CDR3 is CASKGQGAVQPQHF. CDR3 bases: TGTGCCAGTAAAGGACAGGGGGCGGTTCAGCCCCAGCATTTT.

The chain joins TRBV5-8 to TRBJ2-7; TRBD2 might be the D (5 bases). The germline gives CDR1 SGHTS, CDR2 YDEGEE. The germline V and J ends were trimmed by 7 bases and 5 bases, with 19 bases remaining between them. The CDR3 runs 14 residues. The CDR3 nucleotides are TGTGCCAGCCCCACCTGGACTGTCCGGGACGAGCAGTACTTC. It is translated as CASPTWTVRDEQYF. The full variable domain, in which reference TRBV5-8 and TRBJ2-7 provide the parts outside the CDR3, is EAGVTQSPTHLIKTRGQQATLRCSPISGHTSVYWYQQALGLGLQFLLWYDEGEERNRGNFPPRFSGRQFPNYSSELNVNALELEDSALYLCASPTWTVRDEQYFGPGTRLTVT.

The CDR3 protein is CASSSRGGLYNQPQHF. The CDR3 coding sequence is TGTGCCAGCAGCTCGAGGGGAGGGCTATACAATCAGCCCCAGCATTTT. The chain employs TRBV7-8 and TRBJ1-5; D possibly corresponds to TRBD1 (5 bases). V lost 4 bases and J 3 bases, leaving 16 bases between the germline ends. This CDR3 region has 16 residues. Germline values: CDR1 SGHVS, CDR2 FQNEAQ.

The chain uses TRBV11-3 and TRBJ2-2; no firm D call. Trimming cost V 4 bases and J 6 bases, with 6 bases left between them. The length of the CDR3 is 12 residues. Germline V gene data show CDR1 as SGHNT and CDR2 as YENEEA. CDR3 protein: CASSSGAGELFF. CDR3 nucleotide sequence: TGTGCCAGCAGCTCGGGTGCCGGGGAGCTGTTTTTT.

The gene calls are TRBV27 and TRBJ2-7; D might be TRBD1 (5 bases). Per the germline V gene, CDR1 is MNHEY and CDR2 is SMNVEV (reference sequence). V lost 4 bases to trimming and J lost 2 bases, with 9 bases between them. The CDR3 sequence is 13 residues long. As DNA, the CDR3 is TGTGCCAGCAGTTGGGGCGTTGCCTACGAGCAGTACTTC. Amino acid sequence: CASSWGVAYEQYF.

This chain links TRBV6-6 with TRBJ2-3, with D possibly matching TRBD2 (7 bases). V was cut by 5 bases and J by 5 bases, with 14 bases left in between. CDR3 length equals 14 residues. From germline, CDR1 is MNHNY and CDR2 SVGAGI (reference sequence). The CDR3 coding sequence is TGTGCCAGCAGTAGGGGGGGGCCAGGAGATACGCAGTATTTT. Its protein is CASSRGGPGDTQYF.

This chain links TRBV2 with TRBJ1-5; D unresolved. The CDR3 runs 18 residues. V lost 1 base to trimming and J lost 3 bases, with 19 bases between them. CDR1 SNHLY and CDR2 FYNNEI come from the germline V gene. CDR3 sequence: CASSEVIGPRGFNQPQHF. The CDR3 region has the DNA TGTGCCAGCAGTGAAGTTATCGGCCCCCGGGGATTCAATCAGCCCCAGCATTTT.

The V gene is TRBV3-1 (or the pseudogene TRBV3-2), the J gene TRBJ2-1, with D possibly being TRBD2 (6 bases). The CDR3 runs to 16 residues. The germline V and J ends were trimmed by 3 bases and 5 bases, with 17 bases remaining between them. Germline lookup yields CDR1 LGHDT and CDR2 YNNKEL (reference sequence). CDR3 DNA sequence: TGTGCCAGCAGCCATTCCCCGGGGGACGGAAACAATGAGCAGTTCTTC. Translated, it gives CASSHSPGDGNNEQFF.